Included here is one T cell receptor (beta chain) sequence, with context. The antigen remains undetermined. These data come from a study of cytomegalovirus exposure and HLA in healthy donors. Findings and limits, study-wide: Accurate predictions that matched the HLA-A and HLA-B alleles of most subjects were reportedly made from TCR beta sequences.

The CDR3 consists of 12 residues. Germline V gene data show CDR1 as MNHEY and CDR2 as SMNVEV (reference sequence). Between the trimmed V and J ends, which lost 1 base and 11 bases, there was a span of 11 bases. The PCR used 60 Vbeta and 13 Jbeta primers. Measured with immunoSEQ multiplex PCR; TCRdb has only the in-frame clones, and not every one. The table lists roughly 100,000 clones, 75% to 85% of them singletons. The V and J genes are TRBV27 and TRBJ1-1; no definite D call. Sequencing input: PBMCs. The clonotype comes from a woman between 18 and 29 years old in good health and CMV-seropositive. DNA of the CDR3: TGTGCCAGCAGTTTATACCCCGGGGTTGCTTTCTTT. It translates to CASSLYPGVAFF.